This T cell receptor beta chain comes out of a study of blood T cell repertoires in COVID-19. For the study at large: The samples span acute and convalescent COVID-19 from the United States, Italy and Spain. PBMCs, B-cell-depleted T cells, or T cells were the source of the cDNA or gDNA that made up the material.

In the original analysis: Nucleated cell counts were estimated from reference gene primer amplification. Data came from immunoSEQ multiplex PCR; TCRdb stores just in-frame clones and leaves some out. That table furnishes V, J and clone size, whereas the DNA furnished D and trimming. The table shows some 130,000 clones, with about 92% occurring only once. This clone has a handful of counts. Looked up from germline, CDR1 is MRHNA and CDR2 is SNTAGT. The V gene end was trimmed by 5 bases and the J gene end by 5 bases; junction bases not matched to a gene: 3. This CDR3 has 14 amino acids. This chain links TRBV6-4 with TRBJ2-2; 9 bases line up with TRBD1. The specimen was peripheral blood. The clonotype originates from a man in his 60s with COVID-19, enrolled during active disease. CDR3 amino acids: CASSRDRATGELFF. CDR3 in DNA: TGTGCCAGCAGTAGGGACAGGGCTACCGGGGAGCTGTTTTTT.